This passage covers 25 T cell receptor beta chains from one sample sequenced in a study of blood T cell repertoires in COVID-19. Profiling relied on immunoSEQ multiplex PCR, and the TCRdb table lists in-frame clones only, not all of them. The sample shows over 40,000 clones, roughly 89% of them seen only once. Material: peripheral blood. These receptors all stem from a human donor in a cohort sampled during active COVID-19.

This chain uses TRBV4-3 with TRBJ2-3; 7 bases are a match to TRBD2. Looked up from germline, CDR1 is LGHNA and CDR2 is YSLEER. V dropped 8 bases and J dropped 5; count of bases not matched to a gene: 10. The CDR3 contains 14 residues. CDR3 bases: TGCGCCAGCGGCGAAAGGAGCGGGGTAGATACGCAGTATTTT. Protein product: CASGERSGVDTQYF.

The chain is built from TRBV29-1 and TRBJ1-1; 9 bases are shared with TRBD1. Trimming took 6 bases from V and 8 from J; bases not matched to a gene: 7. CDR1 and CDR2 from the germline V gene are SQVTM and ANQGSEA. The CDR3 spans 12 residues. CDR3 in amino acids: CSVAGTGREAFF. In nucleotides, the CDR3 is TGCAGCGTCGCCGGGACAGGGAGGGAAGCTTTCTTT.

This clone was recorded once. The chain employs TRBV19 and TRBJ2-5; the match to TRBD1 covers 8 bases. The germline V gene encodes CDR1 LNHDA and CDR2 SQIVND (reference sequence). The CDR3 is made up of 14 amino acids. The junction had 5 bases not matched to a gene; V was cut back by 3 bases and J by 5 bases. The CDR3 reads CASSIPAGGETQYF. The CDR3 DNA reads TGTGCCAGTAGTATTCCGGCAGGGGGCGAGACCCAGTACTTC.

This clone was recorded a few times. The genes are TRBV5-1 and TRBJ1-1, with D perhaps TRBD1 (5 bases). Deletions cut 2 bases from V and 3 bases from J, with 11 bases between. This CDR3 is built from 14 residues. CDR1 is SGHRS, CDR2 YFSETQ, per germline. The CDR3 region is CASSFIGGDTEAFF. CDR3 DNA sequence: TGCGCCAGCAGCTTTATCGGGGGGGACACTGAAGCTTTCTTT.

This chain joins TRBV12-5 and TRBJ2-1; 7 bases match TRBD2. The CDR3 consists of 18 residues. V lost 1 base and J lost 4; bases outside the gene matches: 13. The germline gives CDR1 LGHNT, CDR2 FRNRAP. Here the CDR3 reads CASGLGVGRLAGYNEQFF. CDR3 sequence (DNA): TGTGCTAGTGGTTTGGGCGTGGGAAGACTAGCTGGTTACAATGAGCAGTTCTTC. The full variable domain, rest sourced from reference TRBV12-5 and TRBJ2-1, is DARVTQTPRHKVTEMGQEVTMRCQPILGHNTVFWYRQTMMQGLELLAYFRNRAPLDDSGMPKDRFSAEMPDATLATLKIQPSEPRDSAVYFCASGLGVGRLAGYNEQFFGPGTRLTVL.

This rearrangement joins TRBV5-1 to TRBJ2-7, with 7 positions matching TRBD1. The CDR3 consists of 15 residues. V lost 5 bases, J lost 4 bases, and 12 bases stayed unmatched. Germline CDR1 is SGHRS and CDR2 is YFSETQ. The CDR3 region is CASRQEKGARYEQYF. As DNA, the CDR3 is TGCGCCAGCAGACAGGAAAAGGGGGCGCGATACGAGCAGTACTTC. Together with reference TRBV5-1 and TRBJ2-7, the CDR3 gives the full variable domain: KAGVTQTPRYLIKTRGQQVTLSCSPISGHRSVSWYQQTPGQGLQFLFEYFSETQRNKGNFPGRFSGRQFSNSRSEMNVSTLELGDSALYLCASRQEKGARYEQYFGPGTRLTVT.

The gene calls are TRBV30 and TRBJ1-6; D might be TRBD1 (5 bases). CDR1 is GTSNPN, CDR2 SVGIG, per germline (reference sequence). The V gene lost 4 bases and the J gene lost 1 base, with 5 bases spanning the gap. CDR3 length: 13 amino acids. The CDR3 region is CAWTGSYNSPLHF. The DNA of the CDR3 is TGTGCCTGGACAGGGTCCTATAATTCACCCCTCCACTTT.

V gene TRBV7-9 combines with J gene TRBJ2-1; possibly TRBD2 for D (7 bases). The CDR3 spans 15 residues. Between the trimmed V and J ends, which lost 2 bases and 5 bases, there was a span of 13 bases. Germline assignment: CDR1 SEHNR and CDR2 FQNEAQ (reference sequence). DNA for the CDR3: TGTGCCAGCAGCTTACCGCGGGGGCCCGACAATGAGCAGTTCTTC. Translation gives CASSLPRGPDNEQFF.

The chain combines TRBV6-5 with TRBJ1-1; TRBD1 matches at 9 bases. V shed 6 bases and J 4 bases; nucleotides not matched to a gene: 6. Germline assignment: CDR1 MNHEY and CDR2 SVGAGI. This CDR3 has 14 residues. For the CDR3, the DNA is TGTGCCAGCAGCCGCGGGACAGGGTTCACTGAAGCTTTCTTT. It is translated as CASSRGTGFTEAFF.

This clone was found once. CDR3 residues: CASSVLLGENTEAFF. CDR3 nucleotides: TGTGCCAGCAGCGTACTCCTCGGGGAGAACACTGAAGCTTTCTTT. This chain links TRBV9 with TRBJ1-1; D is undetermined. Looked up from germline, CDR1 is SGDLS and CDR2 is YYNGEE. The ends were cut back, 1 base at V and 1 base at J, with 11 bases in the middle. This CDR3 has 15 residues.

The chain combines TRBV19 with TRBJ1-1, with D possibly being TRBD1 (6 bases). V gave up 7 bases and J gave up 1 base, with 13 bases separating them. The CDR3 consists of 14 residues. The germline V gene encodes CDR1 LNHDA and CDR2 SQIVND (reference sequence). In nucleotides, the CDR3 is TGTGCCAGTACCAAGGGGGGGGAGAACACTGAAGCTTTCTTT. It is translated as CASTKGGENTEAFF.

The V and J genes are TRBV11-2 and TRBJ2-2; D is unresolved. The CDR3 length is 16 residues. V was cut by 4 bases and J by 0 bases, with 12 bases left in between. Germline V lookup: CDR1 SGHAT, CDR2 FQNNGV. This CDR3 reads CASSYGPTPNTGELFF. In DNA, the CDR3 is TGTGCCAGCAGCTATGGGCCAACGCCGAACACCGGGGAGCTGTTTTTT. The variable domain in full, with the rest retrieved from reference TRBV11-2 and TRBJ2-2, is EAGVAQSPRYKIIEKRQSVAFWCNPISGHATLYWYQQILGQGPKLLIQFQNNGVVDDSQLPKDRFSAERLKGVDSTLKIQPAKLEDSAVYLCASSYGPTPNTGELFFGEGSRLTVL.

This sequence joins TRBV9 and TRBJ2-7; D may be TRBD2 (6 bases). CDR1 SGDLS and CDR2 YYNGEE come from the germline V gene. The CDR3 is 15 amino acids. Trimming shortened V by 0 bases and J by 2 bases, and 12 bases separated the two germline ends. CDR3 region: CASSVVSPGAYEQYV. CDR3 nucleotides: TGTGCCAGCAGCGTAGTCTCCCCGGGAGCCTACGAGCAGTACGTC.

The V gene is TRBV7-9, the J gene TRBJ2-6; 10 nucleotides line up with TRBD1. Germline values: CDR1 SEHNR, CDR2 FQNEAQ (reference sequence). Trimming cost V 4 bases and J 1 base; bases outside gene matches: 4. The CDR3 contains 17 residues. For the CDR3, the DNA is TGTGCCAGCAGCTACGGGACAGGGGCTTCTGGGGCCAACGTCCTGACTTTC. Protein sequence: CASSYGTGASGANVLTF.

The rearrangement links TRBV24-1 to TRBJ1-4; 10 nucleotides line up with TRBD1. Germline values: CDR1 KGHDR, CDR2 SFDVKD. The CDR3 runs to 15 residues. V lost 4 bases and J lost 7; bases outside the gene matches: 5. The CDR3 coding sequence is TGTGCCACCAGTGACGGGGGACAGGGGAGTGAAAAACTGTTTTTT. Translated: CATSDGGQGSEKLFF.

V gene TRBV7-2 combines with J gene TRBJ2-5, with 8 bases matching TRBD1. The CDR3 extends over 14 amino acids. The germline gives CDR1 SGHTA, CDR2 FQGNSA. V trimming: 1 base; J trimming: 4 bases; junction bases outside the gene matches: 2. The CDR3 reads CASSLGTGRETQYF. The CDR3 region has the DNA TGTGCCAGCAGCTTAGGGACAGGGCGAGAGACCCAGTACTTC.

The CDR3: CASSPPLAGAEDTQYF. The CDR3 DNA reads TGTGCCAGCAGCCCCCCCCTAGCGGGGGCGGAAGATACGCAGTATTTT. The V and J genes are TRBV3-1 (or the pseudogene TRBV3-2) and TRBJ2-3; TRBD2 aligns across 10 bases. The CDR3 runs to 16 residues. J lost 5 bases, V lost 4 bases, and 9 bases had no gene match. Germline V gene sequence: CDR1 LGHDT, CDR2 YNNKEL (reference sequence).

This clone was counted once. The rearrangement uses TRBV29-1 and TRBJ1-1; 7 bases map to TRBD1. This CDR3 is built from 12 residues. The germline V gene has CDR1 SQVTM and CDR2 ANQGSEA. The trim removed 4 bases at V and 2 bases at J, leaving 1 base unmatched. CDR3 nucleotides: TGCAGCGTTGGACAGGGAAACACTGAAGCTTTCTTT. The encoded protein is CSVGQGNTEAFF.

The chain has TRBV2 and TRBJ1-5, with a weak D call TRBD1 (6 bases). The CDR3 has 18 amino acids. V shed 4 bases and J shed 1 base, with 20 bases lying between them. CDR1 is SNHLY and CDR2 is FYNNEI in the germline V gene. The CDR3: CASSVQGPATLSNQPQHF. CDR3 in DNA: TGTGCCAGCAGTGTACAGGGTCCTGCTACCCTAAGCAATCAGCCCCAGCATTTT.

This chain links TRBV5-4 with TRBJ2-1, with 14 bases that match TRBD2. V was clipped by 0 bases and J by 6 bases; unmatched bases: 8. The CDR3 totals 18 residues. Per the germline V gene, CDR1 is SGHNT and CDR2 is YYREEE (reference sequence). The CDR3 sequence is CASSLGLAGGYALNEQFF. The CDR3, as DNA: TGTGCCAGCAGCTTGGGACTAGCGGGGGGGTATGCTCTCAATGAGCAGTTCTTC.

The chain joins TRBV4-1 to TRBJ2-1; the match to TRBD2 covers 10 bases. V gave up 2 bases and J gave up 2 bases; unmatched junction bases: 3. Germline-derived CDR1 and CDR2 are MGHRA and YSYEKL. The CDR3 is made up of 16 amino acids. The CDR3 loop is CASSQISGRPYNEQFF. CDR3 nucleotide sequence: TGCGCCAGCAGCCAAATTAGCGGGAGGCCCTACAATGAGCAGTTCTTC.

This clone has more than one count but fewer than ten. J is TRBJ2-3 and V is TRBV4-3; TRBD2 might be the D (5 bases). Germline assignment: CDR1 LGHNA and CDR2 YSLEER. Trimming removed 1 base from V and 4 bases from J, with 6 bases in between. The CDR3 has 13 residues. The CDR3 loop is CASSQARADTQYF. In DNA, the CDR3 is TGCGCCAGCAGCCAAGCGCGGGCAGATACGCAGTATTTT.

The V call is TRBV7-9, the J call TRBJ1-3; D is possibly TRBD1 (5 bases). The CDR3 is 15 residues long. V shed 0 bases and J shed 8 bases, with 14 bases lying between them. CDR1 is SEHNR and CDR2 is FQNEAQ in the germline V gene (reference sequence). CDR3 loop: CASSLAAGVVDTIYF. DNA of the CDR3: TGTGCCAGCAGCTTAGCTGCGGGGGTAGTGGACACCATATATTTT.

The chain recombines TRBV24-1 with TRBJ1-2; a possible D gene is TRBD1 (5 bases). The length of the CDR3 is 14 residues. The V end lost 5 bases, the J end lost 4 bases, and 13 bases lay between the germline ends. Germline V gene sequence: CDR1 KGHDR, CDR2 SFDVKD. The CDR3 DNA reads TGTGCCACCAGTGGGGGCCCGGATTCCTATGGCTACACCTTC. Translation gives CATSGGPDSYGYTF.

The table lists this clone with a count of one. This sequence joins TRBV30 and TRBJ2-7; 9 positions match TRBD2. Unmatched junction bases numbered 3, after V lost 1 base and J lost 5 bases. CDR3 length equals 13 residues. Germline loops: CDR1 GTSNPN, CDR2 SVGIG (reference sequence). The CDR3 DNA reads as TGTGCCTGGAGTGCAGCGGGGGGCCACGAGCAGTACTTC. Residues: CAWSAAGGHEQYF.